This T cell receptor beta chain was retrieved from a study of CD8+ T cells in alopecia areata. Across the study: A 6-month period off drug followed tofacitinib, which lasted 6 to 18 months.

Regarding the study as a whole: An increase in clonality over normal scalp was evident in lesional scalp, especially alopecia totalis/universalis. Administration of tofacitinib significantly diminished scalp clonality and expanded CD8+ clones within the top 100.

Extracted RNA was reverse transcribed into cDNA, the sequencing template. Data came from immunoSEQ multiplex PCR; TCRdb stores just in-frame clones and leaves some out. The sample holds over 90,000 clones, more than 75% seen once. Specified treatment: oral pan-JAK inhibitor, 5-10 mg twice daily. From PBMCs, CD4+ and CD8+ T cells were sorted. Note on this clone: Its cognate antigen is unknown.

Sequencing used CD8+ T cells sorted from blood, obtained at approximately week 31, from a patient treated with tofacitinib. The sequence was collected from a human donor with alopecia areata.

For the CDR3, the DNA is TGCGCCAGCAGCCAAGATCAGGGGGCGTACACTGAAGCTTTCTTT. Amino acid sequence: CASSQDQGAYTEAFF. The rearrangement joins TRBV4-1 to TRBJ1-1, with 8 bases matching TRBD1. Trimming cost V 0 bases and J 3 bases; bases outside gene matches: 3. Looked up from germline, CDR1 is MGHRA and CDR2 is YSYEKL. The CDR3 runs to 15 residues.